This paragraph covers one TCR beta chain sequence. The CDR3 runs 15 residues. V was cut by 5 bases and J by 1 base, with 13 bases left in between. In germline, CDR1 is MNHEY, CDR2 SVGEGT. Unique molecular identifiers were built into the TCRbeta library. MiXCR, applied by TCRdb to the PCR reads, yields one record per CDR3 protein. The sample lists hundreds of thousands of distinct CDR3 sequences, around a sixth occurring once. This specimen belongs to a study of T-cell reconstitution after alpha-beta-depleted transplantation in children. Sequencing was performed on PBMCs from the stem cell graft donor, taken from the stem cell graft. This clonotype originated in a human donor who donated a stem cell graft to a child with acute myeloid leukemia. V and J are TRBV6-2 or TRBV6-3 and TRBJ2-3, with D tentatively TRBD1 (6 bases). This CDR3 is CASSIQGSRTDTQYF. CDR3 coding DNA: TGTGCCAGCAGTATACAGGGATCGCGCACAGATACGCAGTATTTT.